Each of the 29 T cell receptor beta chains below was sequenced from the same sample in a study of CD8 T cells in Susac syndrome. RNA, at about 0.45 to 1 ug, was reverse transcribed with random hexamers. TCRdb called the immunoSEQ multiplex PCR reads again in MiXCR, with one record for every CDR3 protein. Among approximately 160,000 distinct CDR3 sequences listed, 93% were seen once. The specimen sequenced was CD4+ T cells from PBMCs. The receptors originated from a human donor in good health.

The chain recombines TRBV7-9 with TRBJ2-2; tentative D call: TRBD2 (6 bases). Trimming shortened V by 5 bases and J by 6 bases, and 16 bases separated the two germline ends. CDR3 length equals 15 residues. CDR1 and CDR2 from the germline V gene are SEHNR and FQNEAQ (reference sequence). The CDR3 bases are TGTGCCAGCAGCGTCGGTGGGGGGTCGTCCGGGGAGCTGTTTTTT. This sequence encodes CASSVGGGSSGELFF.

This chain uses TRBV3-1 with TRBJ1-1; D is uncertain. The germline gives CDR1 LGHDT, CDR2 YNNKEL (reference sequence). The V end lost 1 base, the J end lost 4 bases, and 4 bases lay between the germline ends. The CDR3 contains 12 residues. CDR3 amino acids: CASSQGPTEAFF. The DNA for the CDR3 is TGTGCCAGCAGCCAAGGCCCCACTGAAGCTTTCTTT.

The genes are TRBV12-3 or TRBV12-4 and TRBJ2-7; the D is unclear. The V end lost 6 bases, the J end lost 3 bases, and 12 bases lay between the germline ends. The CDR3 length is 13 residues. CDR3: CASSPQLGYEQYF. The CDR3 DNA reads TGTGCCAGCAGCCCTCAGTTAGGCTACGAGCAGTACTTC.

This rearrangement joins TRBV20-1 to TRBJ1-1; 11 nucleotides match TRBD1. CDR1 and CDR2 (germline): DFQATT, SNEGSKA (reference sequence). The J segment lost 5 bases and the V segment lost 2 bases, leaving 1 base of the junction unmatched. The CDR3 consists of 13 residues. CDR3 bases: TGCAGTGCTAGAAGGGACAGGGGGACTGAAGCTTTCTTT. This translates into CSARRDRGTEAFF.

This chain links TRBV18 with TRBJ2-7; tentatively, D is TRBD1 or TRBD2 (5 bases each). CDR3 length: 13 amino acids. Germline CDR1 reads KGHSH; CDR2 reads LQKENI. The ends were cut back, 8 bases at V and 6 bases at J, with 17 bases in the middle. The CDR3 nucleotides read TGTGCCAGCGCTGGGGGTTTCCTCTTCGAGCAGTACTTC. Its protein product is CASAGGFLFEQYF. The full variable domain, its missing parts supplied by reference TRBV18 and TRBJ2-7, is NAGVMQNPRHLVRRRGQEARLRCSPMKGHSHVYWYRQLPEEGLKFMVYLQKENIIDESGMPKERFSAEFPKEGPSILRIQQVVRGDSAAYFCASAGGFLFEQYFGPGTRLTVT.

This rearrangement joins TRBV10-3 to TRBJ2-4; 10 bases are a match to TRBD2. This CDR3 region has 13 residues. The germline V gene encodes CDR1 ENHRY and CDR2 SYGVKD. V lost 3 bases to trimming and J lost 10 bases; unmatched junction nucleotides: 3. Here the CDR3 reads CAISEGTSDIQYF. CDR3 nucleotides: TGTGCCATCAGTGAAGGGACTAGCGATATTCAGTACTTC.

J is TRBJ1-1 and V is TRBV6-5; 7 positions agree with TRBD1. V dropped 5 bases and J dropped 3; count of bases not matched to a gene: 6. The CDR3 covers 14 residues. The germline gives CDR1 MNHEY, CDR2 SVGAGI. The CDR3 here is CASSKQGLYTEAFF. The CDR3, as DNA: TGTGCCAGCAGTAAACAGGGGCTGTACACTGAAGCTTTCTTT.

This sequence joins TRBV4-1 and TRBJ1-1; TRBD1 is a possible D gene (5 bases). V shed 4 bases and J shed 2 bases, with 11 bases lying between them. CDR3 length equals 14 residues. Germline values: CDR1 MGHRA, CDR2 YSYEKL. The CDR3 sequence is CASSRTGTNTEAFF. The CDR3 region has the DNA TGCGCCAGCAGCCGCACAGGCACTAACACTGAAGCTTTCTTT.

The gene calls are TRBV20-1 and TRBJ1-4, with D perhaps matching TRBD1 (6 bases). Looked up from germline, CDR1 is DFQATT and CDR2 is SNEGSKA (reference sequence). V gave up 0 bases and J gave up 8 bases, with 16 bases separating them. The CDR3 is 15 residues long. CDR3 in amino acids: CSARDSQGIGEKLFF. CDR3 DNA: TGCAGTGCTAGAGATTCACAGGGTATTGGGGAAAAACTGTTTTTT.

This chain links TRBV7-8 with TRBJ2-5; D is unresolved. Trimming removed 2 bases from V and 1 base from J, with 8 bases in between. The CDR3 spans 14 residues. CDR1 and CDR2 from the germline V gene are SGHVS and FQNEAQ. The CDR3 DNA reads TGTGCCAGCAGCTTAATGACTCTCCAAGAGACCCAGTACTTC. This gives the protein CASSLMTLQETQYF.

The CDR3 DNA sequence: TGTGCCAGCAGTCCCTTAGGGACCAAGAACACTGAAGCTTTCTTT. Translating gives CASSPLGTKNTEAFF. The chain employs TRBV25-1 and TRBJ1-1, with D possibly TRBD1 on 5 matching bases. CDR3 length equals 15 residues. The germline CDR1 and CDR2 sequences are MGHDK and SYGVNS. Trimming removed 5 bases at V and 1 base at J, with 14 bases between.

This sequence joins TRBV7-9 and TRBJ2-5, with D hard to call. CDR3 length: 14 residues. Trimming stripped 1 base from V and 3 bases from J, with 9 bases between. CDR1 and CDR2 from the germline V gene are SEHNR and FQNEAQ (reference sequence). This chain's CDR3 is CASSLVWSEETQYF. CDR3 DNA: TGTGCCAGCAGCTTAGTCTGGTCTGAAGAGACCCAGTACTTC.

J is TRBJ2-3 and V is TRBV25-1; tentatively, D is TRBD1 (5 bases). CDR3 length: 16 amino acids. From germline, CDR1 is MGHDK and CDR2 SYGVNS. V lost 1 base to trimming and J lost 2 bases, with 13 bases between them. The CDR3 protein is CASSELGARSTDTQYF. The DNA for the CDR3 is TGTGCCAGCAGTGAATTAGGGGCGCGATCCACAGATACGCAGTATTTT.

CDR3 amino acids: CASSFTGDYFGYTF. In nucleotides, the CDR3 is TGCGCCAGCAGCTTTACAGGGGATTACTTTGGCTACACCTTC. The chain recombines TRBV5-1 with TRBJ1-2, with 7 bases fitting TRBD1. This CDR3 spans 14 amino acids. J lost 7 bases, V lost 2 bases, and 8 bases had no gene match. Germline CDR1 is SGHRS and CDR2 is YFSETQ.

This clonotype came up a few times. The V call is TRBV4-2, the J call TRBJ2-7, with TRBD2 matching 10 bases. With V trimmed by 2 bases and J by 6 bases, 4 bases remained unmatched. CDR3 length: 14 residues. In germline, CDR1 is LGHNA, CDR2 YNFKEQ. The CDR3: CASSQPSGGSEQYF. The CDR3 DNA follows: TGTGCCAGCAGCCAACCTAGCGGGGGTTCCGAGCAGTACTTC.

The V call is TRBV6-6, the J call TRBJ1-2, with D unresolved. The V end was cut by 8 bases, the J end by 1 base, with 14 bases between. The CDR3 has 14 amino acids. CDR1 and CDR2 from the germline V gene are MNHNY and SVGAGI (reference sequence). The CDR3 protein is CASSRQEINYGYTF. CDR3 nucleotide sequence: TGTGCCAGCTCGAGGCAGGAGATTAACTATGGCTACACCTTC.

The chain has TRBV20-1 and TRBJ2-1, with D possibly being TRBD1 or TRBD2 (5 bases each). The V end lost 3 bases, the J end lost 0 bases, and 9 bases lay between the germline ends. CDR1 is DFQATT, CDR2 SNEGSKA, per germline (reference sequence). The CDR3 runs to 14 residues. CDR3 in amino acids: CSASGAGSYNEQFF. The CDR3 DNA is TGCAGTGCTAGTGGGGCGGGCTCCTACAATGAGCAGTTCTTC.

The CDR3 bases are TGTGCCAGCAGTCACCCCAACTCCTACGAGCAGTACTTC. Its translation: CASSHPNSYEQYF. The chain combines TRBV6-5 with TRBJ2-7, with unresolved D. CDR1 and CDR2 from the germline V gene are MNHEY and SVGAGI. V lost 5 bases to trimming and J lost 0 bases, with 8 bases between them. The CDR3 spans 13 residues.

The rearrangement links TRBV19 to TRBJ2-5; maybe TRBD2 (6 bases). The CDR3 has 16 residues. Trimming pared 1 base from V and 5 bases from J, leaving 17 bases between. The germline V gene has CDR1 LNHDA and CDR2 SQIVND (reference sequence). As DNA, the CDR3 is TGTGCCAGTAGTATAGGATCCCGACTAGAGGTGGAGACCCAGTACTTC. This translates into CASSIGSRLEVETQYF.

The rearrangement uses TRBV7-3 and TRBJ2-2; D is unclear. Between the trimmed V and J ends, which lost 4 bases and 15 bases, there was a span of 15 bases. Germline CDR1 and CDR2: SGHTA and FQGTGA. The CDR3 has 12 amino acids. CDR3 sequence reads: CASSWNTGNMFF. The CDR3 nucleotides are TGTGCCAGCAGCTGGAACACCGGAAATATGTTTTTT.

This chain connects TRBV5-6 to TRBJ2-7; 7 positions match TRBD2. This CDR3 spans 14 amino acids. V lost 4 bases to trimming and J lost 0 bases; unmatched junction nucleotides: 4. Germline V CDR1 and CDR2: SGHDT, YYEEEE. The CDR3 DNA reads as TGTGCCAGCAGCCAGGGACTACCCTCCTACGAGCAGTACTTC. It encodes CASSQGLPSYEQYF.

The CDR3 nucleotides are TGTGCCTGGAGTTTGACAGGGCGGATCGGGGAGCTGTTTTTT. Its translation is CAWSLTGRIGELFF. The gene calls are TRBV30 and TRBJ2-2; TRBD1 agrees at 7 bases. The V and J ends lost 2 bases and 7 bases, in that order; junction bases with no gene match: 7. Germline lookup yields CDR1 GTSNPN and CDR2 SVGIG (reference sequence). This CDR3 is 14 amino acids long.

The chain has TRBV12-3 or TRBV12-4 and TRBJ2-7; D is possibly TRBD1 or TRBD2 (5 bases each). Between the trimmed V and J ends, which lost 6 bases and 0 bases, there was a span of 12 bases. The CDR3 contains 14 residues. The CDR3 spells CASRRRESSYEQYF. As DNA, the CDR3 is TGTGCCAGCAGGCGCAGGGAGAGCTCCTACGAGCAGTACTTC.

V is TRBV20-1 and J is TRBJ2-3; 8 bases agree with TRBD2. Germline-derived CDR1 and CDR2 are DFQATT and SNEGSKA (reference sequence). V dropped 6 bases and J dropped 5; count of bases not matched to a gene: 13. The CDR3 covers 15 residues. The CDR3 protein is CSAHSGGAPGDTQYF. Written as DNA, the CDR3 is TGCAGTGCCCACTCGGGGGGGGCTCCGGGAGATACGCAGTATTTT.

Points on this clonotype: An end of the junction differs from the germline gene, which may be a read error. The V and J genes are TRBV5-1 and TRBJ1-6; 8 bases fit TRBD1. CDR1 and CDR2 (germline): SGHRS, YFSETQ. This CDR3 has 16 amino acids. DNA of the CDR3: TGCGCCGGCAGCCCCCAACCCGGGACAGGAGGTTCACCCCTCCACTTT. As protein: CAGSPQPGTGGSPLHF.

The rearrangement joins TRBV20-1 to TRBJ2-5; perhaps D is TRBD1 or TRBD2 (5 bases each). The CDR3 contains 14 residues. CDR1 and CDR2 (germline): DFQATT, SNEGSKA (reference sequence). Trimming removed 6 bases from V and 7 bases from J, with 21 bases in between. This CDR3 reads CSAEGGAGGWTQYF. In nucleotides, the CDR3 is TGCAGTGCAGAGGGTGGGGCCGGCGGATGGACCCAGTACTTC.

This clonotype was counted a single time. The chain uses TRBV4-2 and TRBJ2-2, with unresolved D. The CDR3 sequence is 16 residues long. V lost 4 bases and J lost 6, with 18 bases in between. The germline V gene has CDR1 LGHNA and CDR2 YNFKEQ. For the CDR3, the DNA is TGTGCCAGCAGCCCGTCCGGCGGTCGAGGCCCCGGGGAGCTGTTTTTT. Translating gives CASSPSGGRGPGELFF.

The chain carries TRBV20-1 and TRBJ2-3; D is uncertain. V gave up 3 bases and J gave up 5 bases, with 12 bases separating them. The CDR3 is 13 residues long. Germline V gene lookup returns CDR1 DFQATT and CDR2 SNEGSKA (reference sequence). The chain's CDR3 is CSARSYMGDTQYF. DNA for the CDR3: TGCAGTGCTAGGTCGTACATGGGAGATACGCAGTATTTT.

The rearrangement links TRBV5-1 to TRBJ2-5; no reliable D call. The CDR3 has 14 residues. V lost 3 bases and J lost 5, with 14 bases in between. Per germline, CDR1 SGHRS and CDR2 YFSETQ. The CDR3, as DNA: TGCGCCAGCAGCTCTTCCTTGTCCGGGGAGACCCAGTACTTC. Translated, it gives CASSSSLSGETQYF.